One sample yielded the 5 T cell receptor beta chains listed below, sequenced in a study of blood T cells in healthy people across ages (dated by TCRdb to the mid-2010s). The library relied on 5' RACE. These reads were obtained on an Illumina HiSeq 2500. A second PCR of about 6 to 12 cycles was performed with a sample-barcoded 5' primer and a J-beta primer mix. TCRdb redid the processing of the public reads, applying fastp at Q25 and MiXCR, and retained in-frame beta chains. Under each unique CDR3 protein, matching rows form one entry showing the most common genes and DNA. In this sample the table shows some 1.5 million distinct CDR3 sequences, approximately 43% of which occur a single time. The ten largest make up less than 5% of the sample. Material: blood. Receptor source: a woman between 18 and 29 years old in good health.

The V gene is TRBV7-8, the J gene TRBJ2-4, with a weak D call TRBD2 (5 bases). The better agreement between TRBJ2-7 and the DNA end casts doubt on the J call. The CDR3 has 13 residues. Germline loops: CDR1 SGHVS, CDR2 FQNEAQ. In nucleotides, the CDR3 is TGTGCCAGCAGTCATTATACGGGATACGAGCAGTACTTC. Encoded protein: CASSHYTGYEQYF.

With regard to this clonotype: A much larger clone differs from this one at a single base, so this may be a read error. The V call is TRBV12-3 or TRBV12-4, the J call TRBJ2-1, with 8 bases matching TRBD2. This CDR3 contains 15 residues. CDR3 protein: CANSSLVAGYNEQFF. In nucleotides, the CDR3 is TGTGCCAACAGTTCACTAGTAGCGGGATACAATGAGCAGTTCTTC.

The genes are TRBV7-9 and TRBJ1-1; 9 bases are a match to TRBD1. The CDR3 is made up of 15 amino acids. V shed 3 bases, J shed 5 bases, and the junction held 7 bases outside the gene matches. The germline V gene encodes CDR1 SEHNR and CDR2 FQNEAQ (reference sequence). The CDR3 region has the DNA TGTGCCAGCAGCTTCCTACAGGGGGCAAGTACTGAAGCTTTCTTT. The encoded protein is CASSFLQGASTEAFF.

As for this clonotype: Its ends do not fully match the called genes, so a read error is possible. The rearrangement links TRBV12-3 or TRBV12-4 to TRBJ2-3; a possible D gene is TRBD1 (6 bases). CDR3 length equals 13 residues. CDR3 nucleotides: TGTGCCAGCAGTTTGGTGGGGGCAGATACGCGGTATTTT. This codes for CASSLVGADTRYF.

The V and J genes are TRBV14 and TRBJ2-7, with D unclear. CDR1 is SGHDN and CDR2 is FVKESK in the germline V gene. The CDR3 loop spans 14 amino acids. V was pared by 3 bases and J by 1 base, with 10 bases between. CDR3 DNA: TGTGCCAGCAGCCACACCTACAGTTCCTACGAGCAGTACTTC. Translation: CASSHTYSSYEQYF.